One T cell receptor beta chain is described in this entry. Its target is not known. This record belongs to a study of post-analysis software for immune sequencing data. Study overall: Both relapsing-remitting and secondary progressive multiple sclerosis featured among the disease courses, as did progressive-relapsing multiple sclerosis. Study observations and caveats: Analysis by F measure revealed that same-batch samples clustered strongly together. Controls had lower frequencies than patients of a few TRBV segments, which included TRBV5-6, TRBV5-1 and TRBV20-1.

The CDR3 is made up of 12 amino acids. V lost 4 bases to trimming and J lost 1 base, with 7 bases between them. Germline lookup yields CDR1 SQVTM and CDR2 ANQGSEA. Incorporated into the TCR beta cDNA libraries were unique molecular identifiers, which served to reduce PCR and sequencing biases. Using its own MiXCR run on the PCR reads, TCRdb lists one record per CDR3 protein. The sample yields around 700,000 distinct CDR3 sequences, more than 50% seen once. This TCR derives from a girl aged 2 to 10 with multiple sclerosis. The sequencing sample was made of blood. The rearrangement joins TRBV29-1 to TRBJ1-1; D unclear. This CDR3 is CSVVKGNTEAFF. DNA for the CDR3: TGCAGCGTTGTCAAGGGGAACACTGAAGCTTTCTTT.